The 25 T cell receptor beta chains in this list originate from one sample, sequenced in a study of T cell repertoires in cytomegalovirus infection. TCRdb fed the reads into MiXCR, producing one record per CDR3 protein. This table holds 150,000 or so distinct CDR3 sequences, about a sixth found once. The sample comprised CD8+ T cells from PBMCs. These receptors came from a human donor in good health (CMV status not recorded). Some clones in this sample may be carry-over from other donors' samples.

The rearrangement uses TRBV13 and TRBJ2-3, with D possibly matching TRBD1 (6 bases). The V end was cut by 5 bases, the J end by 3 bases, with 9 bases between. CDR3 size: 13 residues. Germline V CDR1 and CDR2: PRHDT, FYEKMQ (reference sequence). In DNA, the CDR3 is TGTGCCAGCAGCCCCGGACAGACAGATACGCAGTATTTT. Its protein product is CASSPGQTDTQYF. Looking up the rest from reference TRBV13 and TRBJ2-3 gives the full variable domain: AAGVIQSPRHLIKEKRETATLKCYPIPRHDTVYWYQQGPGQDPQFLISFYEKMQSDKGSIPDRFSAQQFSDYHSELNMSSLELGDSALYFCASSPGQTDTQYFGPGTRLTVL.

The chain joins TRBV7-2 to TRBJ1-1; D is ambiguous. This CDR3 spans 14 amino acids. CDR1 SGHTA and CDR2 FQGNSA come from the germline V gene. Trimming took off 5 bases at V and 4 bases at J, with 14 bases between the two ends. In nucleotides, the CDR3 is TGTGCCAGCAGCGCCCCGGGGTTCGGCACTGAAGCTTTCTTT. Protein sequence: CASSAPGFGTEAFF.

The J gene is TRBJ2-1, the V gene TRBV7-2; 13 bases line up with TRBD2. V lost 6 bases to trimming and J lost 8 bases; unmatched junction nucleotides: 10. Germline V gene lookup returns CDR1 SGHTA and CDR2 FQGNSA. The CDR3 spans 16 residues. Here the CDR3 reads CASRKLAGGLGDEQFF. The CDR3 DNA is TGTGCCAGCAGAAAACTAGCGGGAGGGTTAGGGGATGAGCAGTTCTTC.

The chain uses TRBV6-2 or TRBV6-3 and TRBJ2-1; 7 positions agree with TRBD2. From germline, CDR1 is MNHEY and CDR2 SVGEGT. V was pared by 2 bases and J by 4 bases, with 5 bases of the junction left unmatched. The CDR3 spans 15 residues. The CDR3 sequence is CASSYEAGYYNEQFF. The CDR3 DNA reads as TGTGCCAGCAGTTACGAAGCGGGGTATTACAATGAGCAGTTCTTC.

The chain employs TRBV5-1 and TRBJ2-7; D is undetermined. The CDR3 consists of 16 residues. Germline CDR1 SGHRS, CDR2 YFSETQ. Trimming left V 0 bases short and J 2 bases short, with 15 bases between. In nucleotides, the CDR3 is TGCGCCAGCAGCTTGGAACCGGCAGATACTACCTACGAGCAGTACTTC. Translating gives CASSLEPADTTYEQYF. Together with reference TRBV5-1 and TRBJ2-7, the CDR3 gives the full variable domain: KAGVTQTPRYLIKTRGQQVTLSCSPISGHRSVSWYQQTPGQGLQFLFEYFSETQRNKGNFPGRFSGRQFSNSRSEMNVSTLELGDSALYLCASSLEPADTTYEQYFGPGTRLTVT.

V and J are TRBV6-2 or TRBV6-3 and TRBJ2-1, with a possible D match to TRBD2 (5 bases). Germline values: CDR1 MNHEY, CDR2 SVGEGT. Trimming pared 4 bases from V and 5 bases from J, leaving 15 bases between. This CDR3 contains 15 residues. CDR3 in DNA: TGTGCCAGCAGTTCGGACTCCCTGTACCACAATGAGCAGTTCTTC. Translating gives CASSSDSLYHNEQFF.

This clonotype showed up just a few times. J is TRBJ2-5 and V is TRBV7-2, with 14 bases fitting TRBD2. V trimming: 7 bases; J trimming: 4 bases; junction bases outside the gene matches: 8. From germline, CDR1 is SGHTA and CDR2 FQGNSA. CDR3 length: 16 residues. CDR3 region: CASTYPGTSGGETQYF. CDR3 nucleotide sequence: TGTGCCAGCACTTACCCGGGGACTAGCGGGGGAGAGACCCAGTACTTC.

CDR3 amino acids: CASSGKGGLRAEAFF. CDR3 DNA: TGTGCCAGCAGCGGGAAAGGTGGGCTAAGAGCTGAAGCTTTCTTT. V usage is TRBV7-9 and J usage is TRBJ1-1; D remains ambiguous. The V end was cut by 5 bases, the J end by 6 bases, with 19 bases between. The length of the CDR3 is 15 residues. Germline CDR1 reads SEHNR; CDR2 reads FQNEAQ (reference sequence).

V is TRBV7-2 and J is TRBJ1-1, with D possibly TRBD1 on 5 matching bases. The CDR3 length is 17 residues. Deletions cut 4 bases from V and 10 bases from J, with 28 bases between. Germline lookup yields CDR1 SGHTA and CDR2 FQGNSA. The CDR3 nucleotides read TGTGCCAGCAGCTCACCCCTAGGGGTTCAGGCTAGTTTTGGAGCTTTCTTT. Translation gives CASSSPLGVQASFGAFF.

This clonotype appeared a few times. The chain is built from TRBV19 and TRBJ2-7; 11 bases are shared with TRBD2. After removal of 5 bases from V and 3 bases from J, the junction contained 3 bases not matched to a gene. The CDR3 has 14 amino acids. Germline values: CDR1 LNHDA, CDR2 SQIVND (reference sequence). The CDR3 DNA is TGTGCCAGTAGTCCGGGACTAGCGGACTACGAGCAGTACTTC. It yields the protein CASSPGLADYEQYF.

J is TRBJ2-5 and V is TRBV6-1, with a possible D match to TRBD1 (6 bases). V dropped 6 bases and J dropped 5 bases, with 19 bases sitting between them. Looked up from germline, CDR1 is MNHNS and CDR2 is SASEGT. The CDR3 sequence is 15 residues long. The CDR3 nucleotides read TGTGCCAGCAGCCCCGGGACAAAGGAAGTGGAGACCCAGTACTTC. Encoded protein: CASSPGTKEVETQYF.

There are a few counts of this clonotype. As DNA, the CDR3 is TGTGCCAGCAGCTTAGGGTCGCCCGAAGCTTTCTTT. It specifies CASSLGSPEAFF. The rearrangement uses TRBV7-9 and TRBJ1-1; D ambiguous. The CDR3 loop spans 12 amino acids. The ends were cut back, 1 base at V and 8 bases at J, with 8 bases in the middle. Germline CDR1 reads SEHNR; CDR2 reads FQNEAQ (reference sequence).

The chain couples TRBV25-1 to TRBJ1-5; D remains ambiguous. Germline loops: CDR1 MGHDK, CDR2 SYGVNS. This CDR3 comprises 13 residues. Trimming removed 6 bases at V and 6 bases at J, with 12 bases between. The CDR3 coding sequence is TGTGCCAGCAGCCAGAAAGATCGTCAGCCCCAGCATTTT. As protein: CASSQKDRQPQHF.

This clonotype was counted ten times or more. J is TRBJ1-1 and V is TRBV20-1, with 8 bases aligning to TRBD1. The CDR3 is 15 amino acids. CDR1 is DFQATT, CDR2 SNEGSKA, per germline (reference sequence). Unmatched junction bases numbered 10, after V lost 6 bases and J lost 1 base. The CDR3 nucleotides read TGCAGTGCCCAGGACAGGGTGATCGGGAACACTGAAGCTTTCTTT. Protein: CSAQDRVIGNTEAFF.

The J gene is TRBJ1-1, the V gene TRBV6-2 or TRBV6-3; D gene ambiguous. The CDR3 runs to 13 residues. V lost 2 bases and J lost 7, with 11 bases in between. Per the germline V gene, CDR1 is MNHEY and CDR2 is SVGEGT. The CDR3 DNA is TGTGCCAGCAGTTACGGAGCCAGCCTTGAAGCTTTCTTT. Its translation: CASSYGASLEAFF.

This clonotype was counted between two and nine times. The gene calls are TRBV7-2 and TRBJ2-5; TRBD1 is a possible D gene (5 bases). Trimming took 2 bases from V and 1 from J, leaving 11 bases between them. Germline V lookup: CDR1 SGHTA, CDR2 FQGNSA. This CDR3 comprises 15 residues. The CDR3 loop is CASSLYQGPQETQYF. The CDR3 nucleotides are TGTGCCAGCAGCTTATATCAGGGCCCCCAAGAGACCCAGTACTTC.

The chain has TRBV9 and TRBJ2-1; D possibly corresponds to TRBD2 (6 bases). This CDR3 spans 15 amino acids. Trimming removed 2 bases at V and 4 bases at J, with 13 bases between. Germline CDR1 is SGDLS and CDR2 is YYNGEE. CDR3 sequence: CASSVVPGGYNEQFF. The CDR3 DNA reads as TGTGCCAGCAGCGTCGTCCCCGGAGGGTACAATGAGCAGTTCTTC.

In its sample, this clonotype was seen a few times. The V gene is TRBV7-9, the J gene TRBJ1-5; D unresolved. V was trimmed by 3 bases and J by 0 bases, leaving 15 bases between them. This CDR3 has 17 amino acids. The germline V gene has CDR1 SEHNR and CDR2 FQNEAQ (reference sequence). The chain's CDR3 is CASSFSPEDVSNQPQHF. The CDR3 coding sequence is TGTGCCAGCAGCTTCTCGCCCGAGGACGTTAGCAATCAGCCCCAGCATTTT.

This clonotype came up a few times. The genes are TRBV7-2 and TRBJ2-5, with TRBD1 matching over 9 bases. The germline gives CDR1 SGHTA, CDR2 FQGNSA. With V trimmed by 5 bases and J by 5 bases, 12 bases remained unmatched. The CDR3 runs 16 residues. The CDR3 region is CASSAPDRGLRETQYF. The CDR3 bases are TGTGCCAGCAGCGCGCCGGACAGGGGACTCCGGGAGACCCAGTACTTC.

The chain couples TRBV6-6 to TRBJ2-1, with D possibly TRBD2 on 6 matching bases. The germline gives CDR1 MNHNY, CDR2 SVGAGI (reference sequence). The germline V and J ends were trimmed by 8 bases and 0 bases, with 14 bases remaining between them. CDR3 length: 15 residues. CDR3 DNA sequence: TGTGCCAGCCGGGGAGGAGGACACTCCTACAATGAGCAGTTCTTC. As protein: CASRGGGHSYNEQFF.

As to this clonotype: A junction end diverges from the germline sequence, so it may reflect a read error. The gene calls are TRBV7-2 and TRBJ1-2, with 8 nucleotides matching TRBD1. Germline-derived CDR1 and CDR2 are SGHTA and FQGNSA. There are 15 residues in the CDR3. CDR3 nucleotides: TGTGCCAACAGCCTGGGCGCAGGGGGCAACTATGGCTACACCTTC. Its translation: CANSLGAGGNYGYTF.

This clonotype has just a few counts. The V and J genes are TRBV27 and TRBJ1-5; D remains unclear. CDR1 is MNHEY and CDR2 is SMNVEV in the germline V gene (reference sequence). This CDR3 contains 11 residues. V gave up 7 bases and J gave up 3 bases, with 4 bases separating them. Here the CDR3 DNA reads TGTGCCAGCACTTCCAATCAGCCCCAGCATTTT. It yields the protein CASTSNQPQHF.

As for this clonotype: At one boundary the junction diverges from the germline segment, which might be a read error. The chain has TRBV27 and TRBJ1-2, with D possibly matching TRBD1 (6 bases). This CDR3 region has 13 residues. In germline, CDR1 is MNHEY, CDR2 SMNVEV (reference sequence). The CDR3 here is CDSSLGGPGGYTF. CDR3 DNA: TGTGACAGCAGTTTGGGGGGGCCGGGTGGCTACACCTTC.

The genes are TRBV7-9 and TRBJ1-3; TRBD1 might be the D (5 bases). Germline-derived CDR1 and CDR2 are SEHNR and FQNEAQ (reference sequence). Trimming shortened V by 2 bases and J by 2 bases, and 13 bases separated the two germline ends. The CDR3 spans 16 residues. CDR3 nucleotide sequence: TGTGCCAGCAGCTTAAGGTCAACGGGGCCTGGAAACACCATATATTTT. Translated: CASSLRSTGPGNTIYF. The whole variable domain, remainder taken from reference TRBV7-9 and TRBJ1-3, is DTGVSQNPRHKITKRGQNVTFRCDPISEHNRLYWYRQTLGQGPEFLTYFQNEAQLEKSRLLSDRFSAERPKGSFSTLEIQRTEQGDSAMYLCASSLRSTGPGNTIYFGEGSWLTVV.

The rearrangement uses TRBV7-6 and TRBJ2-2, with D perhaps matching TRBD1 or TRBD2 (6 bases each). CDR1 and CDR2 from the germline V gene are SGHVS and FNYEAQ. CDR3 size: 14 residues. The V end was cut by 2 bases, the J end by 7 bases, with 11 bases between. CDR3: CASSLRGPGGELFF. As DNA, the CDR3 is TGTGCCAGCAGCTTACGGGGGCCGGGCGGGGAGCTGTTTTTT.